The clone carrying this T cell receptor beta chain was counted a few times. The antigen is undetermined. One heparinised blood draw, averaging about 0.11 L, came from each donor. Germline CDR1 is SGHRS and CDR2 is YFSETQ. This CDR3 has 14 amino acids. V was cut by 4 bases and J by 2 bases, with 12 bases left in between. This entry is derived from a study of beta chain features in type 1 diabetes. The sequenced template was cDNA made from the entire isolated RNA. The table came from immunoSEQ multiplex PCR; TCRdb's copy has only in-frame clones and leaves some out. Seen here are around 690,000 clones, roughly 12% observed once, and the top ten hold around 0.12%. Study-wide results and caveats: cDNA-based sequencing might over-represent cells highly expressing TCR. Across all four CD4+ subsets, people with type 1 diabetes showed modestly shorter TCRB CDR3s. Shorter templates may be favored by PCR, equally so in patients and controls.

This sequence joins TRBV5-1 and TRBJ1-2; the D gene is possibly TRBD1 (6 bases). This receptor was identified in a man aged 25-45 years with type 1 diabetes. The specimen sequenced was naive CD4+ T cells from blood. In nucleotides, the CDR3 is TGCGCCAGCAGCCAACGGACAGACAACTATGGCTACACCTTC. Translation gives CASSQRTDNYGYTF.